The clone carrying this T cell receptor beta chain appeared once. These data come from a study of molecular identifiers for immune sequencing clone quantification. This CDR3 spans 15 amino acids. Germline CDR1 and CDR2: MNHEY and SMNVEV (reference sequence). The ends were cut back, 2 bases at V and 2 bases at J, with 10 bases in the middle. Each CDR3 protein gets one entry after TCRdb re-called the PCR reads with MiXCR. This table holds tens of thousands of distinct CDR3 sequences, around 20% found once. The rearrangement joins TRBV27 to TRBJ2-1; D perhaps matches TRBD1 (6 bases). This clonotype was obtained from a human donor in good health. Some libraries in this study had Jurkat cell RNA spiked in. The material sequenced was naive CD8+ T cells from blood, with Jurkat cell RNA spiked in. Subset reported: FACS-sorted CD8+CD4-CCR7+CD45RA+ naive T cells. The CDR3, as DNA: TGTGCCAGCAGTTTACGATGGGGGCCCTACAATGAGCAGTTCTTC. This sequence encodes CASSLRWGPYNEQFF.